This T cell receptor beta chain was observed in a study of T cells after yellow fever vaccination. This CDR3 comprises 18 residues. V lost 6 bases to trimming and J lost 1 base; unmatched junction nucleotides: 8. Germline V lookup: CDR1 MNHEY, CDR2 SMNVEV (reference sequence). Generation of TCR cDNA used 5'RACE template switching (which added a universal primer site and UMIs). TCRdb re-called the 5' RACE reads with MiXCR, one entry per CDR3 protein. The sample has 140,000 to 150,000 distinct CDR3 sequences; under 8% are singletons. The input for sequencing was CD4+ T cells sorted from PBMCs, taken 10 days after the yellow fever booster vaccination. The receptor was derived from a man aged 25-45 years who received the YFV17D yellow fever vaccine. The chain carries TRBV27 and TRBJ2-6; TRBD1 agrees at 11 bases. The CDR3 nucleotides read TGTGCCAGCAGGCCGGACAGGGGGCTAATTTCTGGGGCCAACGTCCTGACTTTC. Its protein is CASRPDRGLISGANVLTF.